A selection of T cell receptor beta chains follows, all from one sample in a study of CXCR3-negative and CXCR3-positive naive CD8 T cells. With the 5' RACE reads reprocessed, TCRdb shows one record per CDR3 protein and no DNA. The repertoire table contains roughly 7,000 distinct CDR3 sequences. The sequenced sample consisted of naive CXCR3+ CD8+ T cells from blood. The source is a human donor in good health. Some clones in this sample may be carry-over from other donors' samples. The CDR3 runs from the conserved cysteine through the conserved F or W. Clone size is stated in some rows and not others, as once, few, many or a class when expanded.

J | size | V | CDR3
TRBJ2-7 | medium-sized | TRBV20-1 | CSARDRRGSYEQYF
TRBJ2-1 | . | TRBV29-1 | CRVEANGEQFF
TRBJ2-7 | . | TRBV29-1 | CSVDSLGEQYF
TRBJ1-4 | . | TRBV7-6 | CASGTTGSTNEKLFF
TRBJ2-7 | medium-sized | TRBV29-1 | CSVVAAAGTYEQYF
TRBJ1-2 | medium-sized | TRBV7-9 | CASSLFTTETNYGYTF
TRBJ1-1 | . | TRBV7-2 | CASSLSTENTEAFF
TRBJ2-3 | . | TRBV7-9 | CASTNPGLAGGSSTDTQYF
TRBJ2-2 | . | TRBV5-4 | CASSGGTSGTTGELFF
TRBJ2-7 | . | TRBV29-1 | CSAAGTVNSYEQYF
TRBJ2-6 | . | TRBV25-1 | CASLNTGQGNSGANVLTF
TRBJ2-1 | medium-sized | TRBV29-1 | CSVEGLAAYNEQFF
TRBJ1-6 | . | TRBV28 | CASSDYFAKDNSPLHF
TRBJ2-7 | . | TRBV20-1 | CSARDLGVEQYF
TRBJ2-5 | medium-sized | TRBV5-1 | CASSLGQTQETQYF
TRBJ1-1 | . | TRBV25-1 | CASSESVTGETEAFF
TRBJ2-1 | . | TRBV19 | CASMKGAGNFYNEQFF
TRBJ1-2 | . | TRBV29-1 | CSVEGPQGGANYGYTF
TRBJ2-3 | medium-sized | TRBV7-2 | CASRTSYADTQYF
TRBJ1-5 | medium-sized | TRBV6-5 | CASSYSLNQPQHF
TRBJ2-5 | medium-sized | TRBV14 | CASSQVMGEETQYF
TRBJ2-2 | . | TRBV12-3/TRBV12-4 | CASSPGQRTGELFF
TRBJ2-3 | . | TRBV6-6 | CASSYPITSGSSDTQYF
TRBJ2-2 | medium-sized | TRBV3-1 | CASSQAPGQGPTGELFF
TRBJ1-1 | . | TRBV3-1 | CSSSPRISSYTEAFF
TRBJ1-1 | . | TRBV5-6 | CASNIGIAEVEAFF
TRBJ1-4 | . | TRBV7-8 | CASSLARETNEKLFF
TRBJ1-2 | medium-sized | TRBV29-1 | CSVEEPGPNGYTF
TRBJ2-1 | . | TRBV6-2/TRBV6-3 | CASSYSHISSYNEQFF
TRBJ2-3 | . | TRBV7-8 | CASSLPPGLAGADTQYF
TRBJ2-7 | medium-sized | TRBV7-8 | CASSWDRSYEQYF
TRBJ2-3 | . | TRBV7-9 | CASSRDSTDTQYF
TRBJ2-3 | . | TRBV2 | CASSEAPRTSGRGTDTQYF
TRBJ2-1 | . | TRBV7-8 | CASSWDRVGGGNEQFF
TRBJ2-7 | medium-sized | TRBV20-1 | CSAEEQGHEQYF
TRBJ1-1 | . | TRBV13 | CASSFGVAVMNTEAFF